Listed here are 14 T cell receptor beta chains from one sample, sequenced in a study of T-cell reconstitution after alpha-beta-depleted transplantation in children. Using unique molecular identifiers, the investigators prepared the TCRbeta library. TCRdb recomputed calls from the PCR reads with MiXCR, one row per CDR3 protein. In the table there are approximately 500,000 distinct CDR3 sequences, 25% to 30% of which are singletons. The specimen comprised PBMCs, sampled before TCRalphabeta/CD19-depleted stem cell transplant. Receptors were obtained from a boy in the first two years of life with Wiskott-Aldrich syndrome, due to receive a stem cell transplant.

V gene TRBV27 combines with J gene TRBJ2-1, with a possible D match to TRBD2 (7 bases). Germline V gene sequence: CDR1 MNHEY, CDR2 SMNVEV (reference sequence). The V and J ends lost 6 bases and 5 bases respectively, with 20 bases between them. The CDR3 covers 16 residues. The CDR3 DNA is TGTGCCAGCAGCCCCCGTTTAGGGGGAGGGAACAATGAGCAGTTCTTC. Protein product: CASSPRLGGGNNEQFF.

This clonotype was detected a few times. The chain employs TRBV24-1 and TRBJ2-1; 7 bases align to TRBD1. The CDR3 sequence is 15 residues long. J lost 7 bases, V lost 7 bases, and 12 bases had no gene match. CDR1 KGHDR and CDR2 SFDVKD come from the germline V gene. CDR3 in DNA: TGTGCCACCAGGGGCCGGGACAGACAATTTAATGAGCAGTTCTTC. It encodes CATRGRDRQFNEQFF.

This clonotype was detected a few times. V is TRBV29-1 and J is TRBJ1-1; D possibly corresponds to TRBD1 (5 bases). The CDR3 loop spans 14 amino acids. Trimming left V 4 bases short and J 5 bases short, with 17 bases between. Germline loops: CDR1 SQVTM, CDR2 ANQGSEA. The CDR3 spells CSVGGGAGRTEAFF. CDR3 nucleotide sequence: TGCAGCGTTGGGGGGGGAGCCGGGAGGACTGAAGCTTTCTTT. The complete variable domain, with remaining parts taken from reference TRBV29-1 and TRBJ1-1, reads SAVISQKPSRDICQRGTSLTIQCQVDSQVTMMFWYRQQPGQSLTLIATANQGSEATYESGFVIDKFPISRPNLTFSTLTVSNMSPEDSSIYLCSVGGGAGRTEAFFGQGTRLTVV.

The count of this clonotype is one. The chain carries TRBV20-1 and TRBJ2-5; 9 nucleotides match TRBD2. Trimming cost V 3 bases and J 5 bases; bases outside gene matches: 13. The CDR3 length is 16 residues. Germline V lookup: CDR1 DFQATT, CDR2 SNEGSKA (reference sequence). CDR3 coding DNA: TGCAGTGCTAGGATTTTGGCTAGCGGGATTTTGGAGACCCAGTACTTC. Translating gives CSARILASGILETQYF.

This clonotype was picked up a small number of times. The chain joins TRBV3-1 to TRBJ2-4; TRBD2 is a possible D gene (5 bases). CDR3 size: 15 residues. V dropped 0 bases and J dropped 8 bases, with 14 bases sitting between them. Germline V gives CDR1 LGHDT, CDR2 YNNKEL (reference sequence). CDR3 amino acids: CASSQESSSSDIQYF. The CDR3 nucleotides read TGTGCCAGCAGCCAAGAAAGTTCTAGCAGCGACATTCAGTACTTC.

J is TRBJ2-2 and V is TRBV5-1; perhaps TRBD2 as D (5 bases). Per germline, CDR1 SGHRS and CDR2 YFSETQ. CDR3 length: 15 amino acids. The V and J ends lost 2 bases and 4 bases respectively, with 12 bases between them. The CDR3 sequence: CASSFIVAGTGELFF. CDR3 DNA: TGCGCCAGCAGCTTTATTGTCGCGGGCACCGGGGAGCTGTTTTTT.

This clonotype has a count of ten or more. V usage is TRBV5-1 and J usage is TRBJ2-1, with 7 bases fitting TRBD2. CDR3 length: 13 residues. V gave up 0 bases and J gave up 9 bases; unmatched junction bases: 3. CDR1 is SGHRS and CDR2 is YFSETQ in the germline V gene. Here the CDR3 reads CASSLARGSEQFF. The DNA of the CDR3 is TGCGCCAGCAGCTTGGCGCGCGGGAGTGAGCAGTTCTTC.

V gene TRBV5-1 combines with J gene TRBJ1-2, with 10 bases that match TRBD1. Germline V CDR1 and CDR2: SGHRS, YFSETQ. V trimming: 5 bases; J trimming: 8 bases; junction bases outside the gene matches: 12. The CDR3 extends over 15 amino acids. In DNA form, the CDR3 reads TGCGCCAGCAGACCCGGGACAGGGGATTCGGAAGGCTACACCTTC. Protein sequence: CASRPGTGDSEGYTF.

There are a few counts of this clonotype. The V call is TRBV4-1, the J call TRBJ1-5; D perhaps matches TRBD1 (5 bases). The ends were cut back, 0 bases at V and 6 bases at J, with 9 bases in the middle. The CDR3 length is 14 residues. From germline, CDR1 is MGHRA and CDR2 YSYEKL. CDR3 residues: CASSQDSRAQPQHF. CDR3 nucleotides: TGCGCCAGCAGCCAAGACTCCAGGGCTCAGCCCCAGCATTTT.

There are a few counts of this clonotype. This chain connects TRBV4-1 to TRBJ2-7; the D gene is possibly TRBD2 (6 bases). The germline V gene encodes CDR1 MGHRA and CDR2 YSYEKL. This CDR3 has 16 residues. V lost 2 bases to trimming and J lost 5 bases, with 19 bases between them. CDR3 protein: CASSQIPGTSNDEQYF. CDR3 coding DNA: TGCGCCAGCAGCCAAATCCCCGGTACTAGCAACGACGAGCAGTACTTC.

The chain links TRBV6-6 to TRBJ2-7, with D hard to call. Trimming left V 2 bases short and J 4 bases short, with 9 bases between. CDR3 length: 13 amino acids. CDR1 is MNHNY, CDR2 SVGAGI, per germline (reference sequence). The CDR3, as DNA: TGTGCCAGCAGTTACGGTACGCAGTACGAGCAGTACTTC. Translating gives CASSYGTQYEQYF.

V gene TRBV20-1 combines with J gene TRBJ2-3, with TRBD2 matching 8 bases. There are 14 residues in the CDR3. Germline-derived CDR1 and CDR2 are DFQATT and SNEGSKA (reference sequence). V shed 3 bases and J 3 bases; nucleotides not matched to a gene: 5. The CDR3 loop is CSASGRAGTDTQYF. The CDR3 nucleotides are TGCAGTGCTAGCGGGAGGGCCGGTACAGATACGCAGTATTTT.

V usage is TRBV20-1 and J usage is TRBJ2-3; no clear D gene. The V end lost 4 bases, the J end lost 4 bases, and 12 bases lay between the germline ends. The CDR3 covers 13 residues. Germline CDR1 reads DFQATT; CDR2 reads SNEGSKA (reference sequence). The CDR3 is CSAIHSVSDTQYF. In nucleotides, the CDR3 is TGCAGTGCTATTCACTCGGTGTCAGATACGCAGTATTTT.

The chain combines TRBV5-1 with TRBJ2-1; 8 nucleotides match TRBD2. The germline V gene encodes CDR1 SGHRS and CDR2 YFSETQ. V dropped 0 bases and J dropped 0; count of bases not matched to a gene: 5. The CDR3 has 17 residues. Here the CDR3 DNA reads TGCGCCAGCAGCTTGGATAGCGGGATCCGCTCCTACAATGAGCAGTTCTTC. The encoded protein is CASSLDSGIRSYNEQFF.